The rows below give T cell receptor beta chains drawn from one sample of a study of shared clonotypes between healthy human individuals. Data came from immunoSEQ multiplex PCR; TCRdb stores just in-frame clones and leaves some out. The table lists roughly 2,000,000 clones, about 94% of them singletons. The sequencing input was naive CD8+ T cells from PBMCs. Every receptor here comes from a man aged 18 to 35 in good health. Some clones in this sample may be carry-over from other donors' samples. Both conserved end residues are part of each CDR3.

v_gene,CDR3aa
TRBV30,CAWSRGIEQYF
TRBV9,CASSGNRGHEKLFF
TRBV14,CASSQDSLAAETQYF
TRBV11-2,CASSPLGGFYGYTF
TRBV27,CASSLIGAGRLVGELFF
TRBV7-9,CASSPAGSSNQPQHF
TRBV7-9,CASSFRETYEQYF
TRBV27,CASSLLGEYNEQFF
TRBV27,CASSFPRRGINEQFF
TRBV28,CASSFQGTNYGYTF
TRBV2,CARRDTYEQYF
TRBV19,CASSYRGLAAYEQYF
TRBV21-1,CASSKGQRGELADYEQYF
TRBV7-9,CASSSPLRYNEQFF
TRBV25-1,CASSEGNGYTF
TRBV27,CASSFFSRGNEQYF
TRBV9,CASSVTGVNGYTF
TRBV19,CASRSASSYEQYF
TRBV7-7,CASSLQAPPYNEQFF
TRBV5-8,CASSLPQGVQETQYF
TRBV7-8,CASSLGVTYEQYF
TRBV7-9,CASSPNRLAGGPDTQYF
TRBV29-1,CSVEVPLSGGYEQYF
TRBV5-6,CASSFGDGTGEQYF
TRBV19,CASSPAGTEMFRWTEAFF
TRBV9,CASSAFAGTLTYNEQFF
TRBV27,CASSLSRLAGVEQYF
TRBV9,CASSVDSRTQYF
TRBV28,CASSARTSGGYNEQFF
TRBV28,CASSATSGSTDTQYF
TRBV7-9,CASSSQAVGYLAGELFF
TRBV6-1,CASSEQGLDYEQYF
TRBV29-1,CSAWSGTDTQYF